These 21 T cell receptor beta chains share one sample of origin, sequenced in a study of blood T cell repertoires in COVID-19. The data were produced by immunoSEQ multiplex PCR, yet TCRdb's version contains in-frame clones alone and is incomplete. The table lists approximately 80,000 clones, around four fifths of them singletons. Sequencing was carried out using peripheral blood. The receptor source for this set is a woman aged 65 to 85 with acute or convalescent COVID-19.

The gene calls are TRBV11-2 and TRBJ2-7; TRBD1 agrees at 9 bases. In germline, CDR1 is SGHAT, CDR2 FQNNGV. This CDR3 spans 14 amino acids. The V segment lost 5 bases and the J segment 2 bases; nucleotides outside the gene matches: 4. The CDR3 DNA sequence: TGTGCCAGCAGCCCCGGGGACAGGGCCTACGAGCAGTACTTC. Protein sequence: CASSPGDRAYEQYF.

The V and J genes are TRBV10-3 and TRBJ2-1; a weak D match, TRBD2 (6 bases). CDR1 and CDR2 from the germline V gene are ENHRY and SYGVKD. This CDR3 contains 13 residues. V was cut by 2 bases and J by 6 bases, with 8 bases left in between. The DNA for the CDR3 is TGTGCCATCAGTGAGCGGGGAGGCAATGAGCAGTTCTTC. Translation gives CAISERGGNEQFF.

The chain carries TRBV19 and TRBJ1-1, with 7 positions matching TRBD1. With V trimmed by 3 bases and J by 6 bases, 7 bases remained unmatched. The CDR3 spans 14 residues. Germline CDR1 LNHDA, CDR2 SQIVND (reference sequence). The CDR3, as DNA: TGTGCCAGTAGTATGACAGGGATGAATGCTGAAGCTTTCTTT. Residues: CASSMTGMNAEAFF.

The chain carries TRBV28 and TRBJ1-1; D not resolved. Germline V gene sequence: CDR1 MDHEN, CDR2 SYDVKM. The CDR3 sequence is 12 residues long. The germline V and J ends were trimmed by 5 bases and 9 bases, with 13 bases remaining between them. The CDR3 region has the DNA TGTGCCAGCAGTATTGGCCTAGTCAAAGCTTTCTTT. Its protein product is CASSIGLVKAFF.

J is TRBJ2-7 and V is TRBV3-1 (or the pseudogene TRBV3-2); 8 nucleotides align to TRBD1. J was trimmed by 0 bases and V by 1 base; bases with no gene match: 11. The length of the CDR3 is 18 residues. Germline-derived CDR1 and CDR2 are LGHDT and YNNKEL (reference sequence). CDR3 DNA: TGTGCCAGCAGCCAAGTGTCCAGGGGGCAAATGAGCTCCTACGAGCAGTACTTC. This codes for CASSQVSRGQMSSYEQYF.

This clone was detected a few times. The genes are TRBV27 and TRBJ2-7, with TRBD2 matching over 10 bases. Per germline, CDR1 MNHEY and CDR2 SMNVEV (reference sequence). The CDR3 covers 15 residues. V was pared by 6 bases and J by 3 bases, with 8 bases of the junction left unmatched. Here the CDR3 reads CASSLLAGELYEQYF. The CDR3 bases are TGTGCCAGCAGCCTCCTAGCGGGGGAACTCTACGAGCAGTACTTC.

CDR3: CASSRGTFYNEQFF. CDR3 DNA sequence: TGTGCCAGCAGCCGGGGGACCTTCTACAATGAGCAGTTCTTC. V is TRBV6-5 and J is TRBJ2-1; D is possibly TRBD2 (6 bases). There are 14 residues in the CDR3. V was pared by 6 bases and J by 3 bases, with 12 bases between. The germline gives CDR1 MNHEY, CDR2 SVGAGI.

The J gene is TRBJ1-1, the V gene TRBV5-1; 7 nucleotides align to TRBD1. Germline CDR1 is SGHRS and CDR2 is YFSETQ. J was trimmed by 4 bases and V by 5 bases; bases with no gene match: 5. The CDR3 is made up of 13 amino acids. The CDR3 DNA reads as TGCGCCAGCAGTAGACAGGGCGGCACTGAAGCTTTCTTT. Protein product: CASSRQGGTEAFF.

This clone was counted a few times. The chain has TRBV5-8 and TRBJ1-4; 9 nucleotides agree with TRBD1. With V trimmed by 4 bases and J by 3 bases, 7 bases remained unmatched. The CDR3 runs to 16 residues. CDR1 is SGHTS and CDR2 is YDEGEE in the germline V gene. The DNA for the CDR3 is TGTGCCAGCAGCCCGGGACAGGGCAGGCCTAATGAAAAACTGTTTTTT. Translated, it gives CASSPGQGRPNEKLFF.

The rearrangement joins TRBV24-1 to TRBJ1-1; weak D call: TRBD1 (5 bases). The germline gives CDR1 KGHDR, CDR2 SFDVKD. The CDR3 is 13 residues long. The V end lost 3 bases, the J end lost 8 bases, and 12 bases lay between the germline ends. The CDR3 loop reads CATSDPGTFEAFF. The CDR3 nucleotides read TGTGCCACCAGTGATCCCGGGACTTTCGAAGCTTTCTTT.

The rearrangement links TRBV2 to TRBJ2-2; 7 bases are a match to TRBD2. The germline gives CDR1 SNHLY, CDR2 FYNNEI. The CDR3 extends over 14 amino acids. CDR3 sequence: CASGLTLNTGELFF. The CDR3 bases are TGTGCGTCGGGACTAACCTTGAACACCGGGGAGCTGTTTTTT.

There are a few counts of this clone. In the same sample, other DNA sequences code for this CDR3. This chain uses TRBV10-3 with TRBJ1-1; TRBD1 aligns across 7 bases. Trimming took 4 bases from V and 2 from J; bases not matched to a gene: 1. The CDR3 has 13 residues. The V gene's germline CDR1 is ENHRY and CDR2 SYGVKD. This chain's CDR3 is CAISGQGNTEAFF. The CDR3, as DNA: TGTGCCATCAGTGGACAGGGAAACACTGAAGCTTTCTTT.

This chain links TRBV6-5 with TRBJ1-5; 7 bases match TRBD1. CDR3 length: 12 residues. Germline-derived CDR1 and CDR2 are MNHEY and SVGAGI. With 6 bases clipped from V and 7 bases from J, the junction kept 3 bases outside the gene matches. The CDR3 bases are TGTGCCAGCAGGGCAGGGGGACAGCCCCAGCATTTT. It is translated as CASRAGGQPQHF.

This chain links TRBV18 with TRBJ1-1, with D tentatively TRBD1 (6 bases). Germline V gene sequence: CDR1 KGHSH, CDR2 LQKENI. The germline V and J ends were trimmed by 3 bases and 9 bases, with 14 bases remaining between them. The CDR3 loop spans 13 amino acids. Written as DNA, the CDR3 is TGTGCCAGCTCACCCAGTGGACAGTCCAAAGCTTTCTTT. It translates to CASSPSGQSKAFF.

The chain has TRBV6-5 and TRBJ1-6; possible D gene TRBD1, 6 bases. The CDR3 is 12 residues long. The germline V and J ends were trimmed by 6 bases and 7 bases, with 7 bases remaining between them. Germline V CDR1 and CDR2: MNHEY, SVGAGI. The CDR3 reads CASRQGNSPLHF. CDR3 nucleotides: TGTGCCAGCAGACAGGGAAATTCACCCCTCCACTTT.

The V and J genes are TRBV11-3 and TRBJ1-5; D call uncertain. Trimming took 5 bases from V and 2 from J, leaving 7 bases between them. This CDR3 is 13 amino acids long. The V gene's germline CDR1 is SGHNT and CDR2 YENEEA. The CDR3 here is CASSLQGNQPQHF. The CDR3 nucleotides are TGTGCCAGCAGCCTCCAGGGCAATCAGCCCCAGCATTTT.

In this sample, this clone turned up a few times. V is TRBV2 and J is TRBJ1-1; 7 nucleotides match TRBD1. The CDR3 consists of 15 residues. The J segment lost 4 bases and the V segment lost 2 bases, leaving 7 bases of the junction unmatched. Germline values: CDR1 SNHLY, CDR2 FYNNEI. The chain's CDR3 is CASSENRGRTTEAFF. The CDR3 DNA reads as TGTGCCAGCAGTGAAAACAGGGGCAGAACCACTGAAGCTTTCTTT. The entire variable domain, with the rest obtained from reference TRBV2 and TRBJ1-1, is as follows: EPEVTQTPSHQVTQMGQEVILRCVPISNHLYFYWYRQILGQKVEFLVSFYNNEISEKSEIFDDQFSVERPDGSNFTLKIRSTKLEDSAMYFCASSENRGRTTEAFFGQGTRLTVV.

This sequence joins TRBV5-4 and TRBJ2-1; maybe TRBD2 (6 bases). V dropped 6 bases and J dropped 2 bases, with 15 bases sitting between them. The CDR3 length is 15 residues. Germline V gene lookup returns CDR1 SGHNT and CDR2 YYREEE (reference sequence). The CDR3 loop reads CASTGGFGTYNEQFF. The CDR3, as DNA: TGTGCCAGCACTGGGGGGTTTGGAACCTACAATGAGCAGTTCTTC.

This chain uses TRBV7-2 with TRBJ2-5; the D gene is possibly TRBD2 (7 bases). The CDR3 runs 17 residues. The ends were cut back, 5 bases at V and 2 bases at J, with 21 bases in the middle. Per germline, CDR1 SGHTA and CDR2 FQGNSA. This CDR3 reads CASSQEGRGAPQETQYF. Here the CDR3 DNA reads TGTGCCAGCAGCCAAGAGGGCCGGGGGGCCCCACAAGAGACCCAGTACTTC. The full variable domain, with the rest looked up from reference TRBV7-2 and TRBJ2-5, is GAGVSQSPSNKVTEKGKDVELRCDPISGHTALYWYRQSLGQGLEFLIYFQGNSAPDKSGLPSDRFSAERTGGSVSTLTIQRTQQEDSAVYLCASSQEGRGAPQETQYFGPGTRLLVL.

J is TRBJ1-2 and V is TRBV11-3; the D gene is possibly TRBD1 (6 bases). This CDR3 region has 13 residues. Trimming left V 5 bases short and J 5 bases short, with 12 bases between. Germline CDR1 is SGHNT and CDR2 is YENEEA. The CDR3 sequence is CASSPSGVYGYTF. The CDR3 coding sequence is TGTGCCAGCAGCCCCTCAGGGGTTTATGGCTACACCTTC.

CDR3 in DNA: TGTGCCAGCAGCCGTTTCGGAGGGGTTGGTCAGCCCCAGCATTTT. Translated: CASSRFGGVGQPQHF. The gene calls are TRBV5-6 and TRBJ1-5; a possible D gene is TRBD1 (5 bases). The germline gives CDR1 SGHDT, CDR2 YYEEEE. This CDR3 has 15 residues. The V end lost 4 bases, the J end lost 6 bases, and 17 bases lay between the germline ends.